This T cell receptor (beta chain) derives from a study of T cell responses to AZD1222 COVID-19 vaccine. This CDR3 region has 15 residues. Germline V gives CDR1 SGHVS, CDR2 FQNEAQ. V was shortened by 2 bases and J by 7 bases, with 14 bases between the two germline ends. With respect to this clone: The antigen is unknown.

Some clones are missing from TCRdb's copy, which holds only in-frame ones; the method was immunoSEQ multiplex PCR. In the table there are about 73,000 clones, 89% of which are singletons. General study results and limits: Most donors were white British, females outnumbered males, and clonal diversity was possibly underestimated. Only five to seven AZD1222 recipients tested seropositive at baseline. With dominance at 160-218 and 743-854, vaccine-associated CD4 TCRs spanned spike.

The source of this sequence is an adult who received the AZD1222 COVID-19 vaccine. The specimen comprised peripheral blood, sampled 28 days after the second AZD1222 dose. This chain uses TRBV7-8 with TRBJ1-4, with no clear D. CDR3: CASSLRRTSSEKLFF. CDR3 sequence (DNA): TGTGCCAGCAGCTTAAGAAGGACGTCTAGTGAAAAACTGTTTTTT.